The clone carrying this T cell receptor (beta chain) was counted only a few times. This sample is drawn from a study of early T cells in non-severe SARS-CoV-2 infection. Study summary: It was bulk RNA from unsorted whole blood that was sequenced, and the chains were unpaired.

Germline CDR1 and CDR2: LGHNA and YSLEER. This CDR3 is built from 16 residues. V gave up 1 base and J gave up 1 base, with 13 bases separating them. MiXCR, applied by TCRdb to the 5' RACE reads, yields one record per CDR3 protein. This sample has tens of thousands of distinct CDR3 sequences, with 10% to 15% found just once. The chain carries TRBV4-3 and TRBJ1-1; D perhaps matches TRBD1 (6 bases). The sequenced sample consisted of whole blood. The sequence came from an adult who was a healthcare worker with PCR-confirmed SARS-CoV-2 infection or an uninfected control (not recorded which). In DNA, the CDR3 is TGCGCCAGCAGCCAAGTCAGGACAGCGGAGAACACTGAAGCTTTCTTT. Protein product: CASSQVRTAENTEAFF.